One TCR beta chain is described in this entry. Its antigen remains unknown. The entry originates in a study of early stage breast cancer tumors. Study background: Of 15 to 20 invasive breast tumors, about 12 were hormone receptor-positive, HER2-negative. Study-wide results and limits: Compared with adjacent normal breast, tumors showed about 2.4-fold denser, more clonal T cells. Commonly generated sequences made up most enriched TCRB sequences shared between patients.

Using immunoSEQ multiplex PCR, the repertoire was profiled, and TCRdb retains in-frame clones only, with some absent. Of 35,000 to 45,000 clones listed, under 80% are singletons. Per germline, CDR1 MNHNS and CDR2 SASEGT. The V end was cut by 4 bases, the J end by 0 bases, with 12 bases between. The CDR3 length is 15 residues. This sequence joins TRBV6-1 and TRBJ1-1; D uncertain. The receptor was derived from a person between 60 and 69 years old with breast cancer. The sequenced material came from blood. The CDR3 loop reads CASSGASFMNTEAFF. In nucleotides, the CDR3 is TGTGCCAGCAGTGGGGCAAGCTTCATGAACACTGAAGCTTTCTTT.